This TCR beta chain was sequenced in a study of T cell responses to AZD1222 COVID-19 vaccine. Broader study findings: The donor cohort was predominantly white British with a female majority, and clonal diversity may have been underestimated. Just 5 or 6 AZD1222 recipients tested seropositive at baseline. Repertoires in all cases were sampled only once the peak T cell response had passed.

Details on this clone: Its antigen is currently unknown.

Unmatched junction bases numbered 10, after V lost 1 base and J lost 8 bases. The CDR3 consists of 17 residues. From germline, CDR1 is SGHVS and CDR2 FNYEAQ. Profiling relied on immunoSEQ multiplex PCR, and the TCRdb table lists in-frame clones only, not all of them. The sample holds 90,000 to 140,000 clones, roughly 90% seen once. The chain couples TRBV7-6 to TRBJ2-1; TRBD2 matches at 11 bases. This specimen was peripheral blood, taken on day 0 of AZD1222 vaccination. The clonotype originates from an adult in good health. The chain's CDR3 is CASSLGVRTSGSDEQFF. CDR3 in DNA: TGTGCCAGCAGCTTAGGGGTCCGGACTAGCGGGTCCGATGAGCAGTTCTTC.